This TCR beta chain was found in a study of blood T cell repertoires in COVID-19. The J segment lost 4 bases and the V segment lost 5 bases, leaving 10 bases of the junction unmatched. From germline, CDR1 is GTSNPN and CDR2 SVGIG (reference sequence). The CDR3 runs 15 residues. For recovered donors of Cohort 3, there were two negative PCRs, clearance, or symptom resolution. Sequenced by immunoSEQ multiplex PCR; TCRdb stores in-frame clones only, minus some. In the table there are 250,000 to 400,000 clones, more than 70% of which are singletons. The sample was PBMCs or T cells enriched from blood (not recorded which). This TCR was recovered from a woman aged 25-40 years who had recovered from COVID-19. The rearrangement uses TRBV30 and TRBJ1-2, with 10 bases fitting TRBD1. DNA of the CDR3: TGTGCCTGGGACTCCGGGACAGGGGATATCTATGGCTACACCTTC. Protein sequence: CAWDSGTGDIYGYTF.